What follows describes a single T cell receptor (beta chain). Its antigen is still unknown. Repertoires were generated with immunoSEQ multiplex PCR, while TCRdb's copy carries only in-frame clones and drops some. This sample has around 230,000 clones, with approximately 84% found just once. Thawed PBMCs were FACS-sorted into unstimulated CD4+CD25+CD127- regulatory T cells, CD4+CD25- non-regulatory cells, CD4 and CD8 cells. These data come from a study of Tregs in tolerant kidney transplant recipients. Overall study results and limits: This study did not directly address biological reproducibility. The small number of patients limits these findings pending further validation.

This sequence originates from a human donor in good health. Sequencing was performed on CD4+ T cells from blood.

The CDR3, as DNA: TGTGCCAGCTCCCCCAGAGTAGCGGGATTCACAGAGACCCAGTACTTC. This sequence encodes CASSPRVAGFTETQYF. The chain uses TRBV18 and TRBJ2-5; 8 nucleotides align to TRBD2. CDR1 is KGHSH, CDR2 LQKENI, per germline. This CDR3 comprises 16 residues. The V gene end was trimmed by 6 bases and the J gene end by 4 bases; junction bases not matched to a gene: 13. Complete variable domain (other parts from reference TRBV18 and TRBJ2-5): NAGVMQNPRHLVRRRGQEARLRCSPMKGHSHVYWYRQLPEEGLKFMVYLQKENIIDESGMPKERFSAEFPKEGPSILRIQQVVRGDSAAYFCASSPRVAGFTETQYFGPGTRLLVL.